Each of the 4 T cell receptor beta chains below was sequenced from the same sample in a study of regulatory T cells in long-lasting Graves disease. Time point noted: persistent/refractory GD, antithyroid drugs over 5 years with positive TRAb. Researchers made the TCR library from RNA that was extracted from PBMCs. The authors built TCR beta libraries using iRepertoire HTBI primers and Arm-PCR of CDR3 regions. TCRdb passed the multiplex PCR reads through MiXCR, listing each CDR3 protein once. The sample consists of about 660,000 distinct CDR3 sequences, 30% of them appearing once. The sample consisted of peripheral blood mononuclear cells (PBMCs), taken when the disease was refractory, from a patient treated with antithyroid drugs. These receptors all come from a female donor with Graves disease.

The chain uses TRBV20-1 and TRBJ1-5; weak D call: TRBD1 (5 bases). The CDR3 covers 16 residues. V lost 0 bases and J 4 bases, leaving 16 bases between the germline ends. The germline CDR1 and CDR2 sequences are DFQATT and SNEGSKA (reference sequence). CDR3 DNA sequence: TGCAGTGCTAGAGATAAGGGGCAAGTCGCAAATCAGCCCCAGCATTTT. Translated: CSARDKGQVANQPQHF.

This clonotype was seen just once. The gene calls are TRBV9 and TRBJ1-2; no clear D gene. V was pared by 2 bases and J by 4 bases, with 9 bases between. The germline gives CDR1 SGDLS, CDR2 YYNGEE. This CDR3 has 13 residues. As DNA, the CDR3 is TGTGCCAGCAGCGTGGGTCTGGGCTATGGCTACACCTTC. Protein product: CASSVGLGYGYTF.

The chain employs TRBV6-5 and TRBJ1-2, with 8 bases that match TRBD1. Trimming cost V 1 base and J 8 bases; bases outside gene matches: 6. This CDR3 contains 14 residues. The germline CDR1 and CDR2 sequences are MNHEY and SVGAGI. CDR3 sequence: CASSYLRQGRGYTF. The DNA for the CDR3 is TGTGCCAGCAGTTACTTAAGACAGGGGCGAGGCTACACCTTC.

The sample holds many counts of this clonotype. The chain combines TRBV6-2 or TRBV6-3 with TRBJ2-1, with D possibly called TRBD1 or TRBD2 (5 bases each). Trimming pared 5 bases from V and 6 bases from J, leaving 11 bases between. The CDR3 length is 13 residues. From germline, CDR1 is MNHEY and CDR2 SVGEGT. The DNA of the CDR3 is TGTGCCAGCAGTCCGGGACGCGCCAATGAGCAGTTCTTC. Amino acids: CASSPGRANEQFF.